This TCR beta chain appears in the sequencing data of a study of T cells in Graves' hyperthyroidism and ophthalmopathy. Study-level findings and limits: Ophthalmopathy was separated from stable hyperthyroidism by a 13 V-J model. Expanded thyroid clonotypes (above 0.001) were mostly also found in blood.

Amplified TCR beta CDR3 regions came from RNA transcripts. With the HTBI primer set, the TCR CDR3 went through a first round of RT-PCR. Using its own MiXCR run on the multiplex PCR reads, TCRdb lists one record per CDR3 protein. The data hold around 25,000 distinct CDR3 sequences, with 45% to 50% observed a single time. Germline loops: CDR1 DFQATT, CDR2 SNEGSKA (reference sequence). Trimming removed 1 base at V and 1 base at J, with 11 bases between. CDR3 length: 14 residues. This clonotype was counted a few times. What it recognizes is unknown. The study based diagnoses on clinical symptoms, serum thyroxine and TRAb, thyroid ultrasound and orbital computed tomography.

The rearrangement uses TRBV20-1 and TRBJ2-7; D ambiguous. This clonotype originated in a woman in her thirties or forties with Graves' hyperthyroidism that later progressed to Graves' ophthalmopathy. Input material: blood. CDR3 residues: CSARAVSGSYEQYF. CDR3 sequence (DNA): TGCAGTGCTAGAGCAGTGTCTGGATCCTACGAGCAGTACTTC.